Below are 20 T cell receptor beta chains sequenced from a single sample in a study of T cell responses to AZD1222 COVID-19 vaccine. Produced via immunoSEQ multiplex PCR; TCRdb's table is partial and in-frame only. The sample has 45,000 to 65,000 clones; over 70% are singletons. The sequenced sample was peripheral blood, obtained 28 days after the second AZD1222 dose. These receptors originate from an adult who received the AZD1222 COVID-19 vaccine.

The chain carries TRBV5-4 and TRBJ2-6; TRBD1 matches at 7 bases. This CDR3 has 19 residues. Germline assignment: CDR1 SGHNT and CDR2 YYREEE (reference sequence). J gave up 0 bases and V 0 bases, and 9 bases lay outside the gene matches. This CDR3 is CASSLAHGQVRSGANVLTF. The CDR3, as DNA: TGTGCCAGCAGCTTGGCCCACGGACAGGTGCGCTCTGGGGCCAACGTCCTGACTTTC.

This clone was picked up a small number of times. The chain couples TRBV6-5 to TRBJ1-5; 9 positions agree with TRBD1. J gave up 6 bases and V 9 bases, and 9 bases lay outside the gene matches. Germline CDR1 and CDR2: MNHEY and SVGAGI. The CDR3 is 14 amino acids. For the CDR3, the DNA is TGTGCCAGTATGGGACAGGGAGGTTTTCAGCCCCAGCATTTT. It is translated as CASMGQGGFQPQHF.

The CDR3 DNA sequence: TGTGCCTGGAGCCTCGCCCCCGGGACCCAGTACTTC. Encoded protein: CAWSLAPGTQYF. The chain uses TRBV30 and TRBJ2-5, with D unclear. Deletions cut 3 bases from V and 7 bases from J, with 12 bases between. The germline V gene encodes CDR1 GTSNPN and CDR2 SVGIG (reference sequence). This CDR3 is 12 amino acids long.

V gene TRBV25-1 combines with J gene TRBJ2-7; the D is unclear. The V end lost 10 bases, the J end lost 1 base, and 8 bases lay between the germline ends. The CDR3 has 11 amino acids. CDR1 is MGHDK, CDR2 SYGVNS, per germline. Here the CDR3 DNA reads TGTGCCACTTTGGGTTCCTACGAGCAGTACTTC. Translation gives CATLGSYEQYF.

This clone was counted only a few times. The genes are TRBV5-1 and TRBJ1-1; the D gene is possibly TRBD1 (6 bases). Between the trimmed V and J ends, which lost 4 bases and 8 bases, there was a span of 15 bases. CDR1 and CDR2 from the germline V gene are SGHRS and YFSETQ. The CDR3 is 13 residues long. This chain's CDR3 is CASSVGQQTEAFF. The DNA of the CDR3 is TGCGCCAGCAGCGTCGGACAGCAAACAGAAGCTTTCTTT.

This chain connects TRBV7-6 to TRBJ1-2; D might be TRBD1 (5 bases). The CDR3 runs to 15 residues. The V gene lost 4 bases and the J gene lost 6 bases, with 18 bases spanning the gap. Germline V gene lookup returns CDR1 SGHVS and CDR2 FNYEAQ. As DNA, the CDR3 is TGTGCCAGCAGCTCTGGACCGGGGCCAGAGGATGGCTACACCTTC. This encodes CASSSGPGPEDGYTF.

This clone was seen just once. The chain couples TRBV2 to TRBJ1-1; D remains unclear. Germline CDR1 reads SNHLY; CDR2 reads FYNNEI. There are 12 residues in the CDR3. With 7 bases removed from V and 7 bases from J, the gap between germline ends came to 13 bases. Here the CDR3 DNA reads TGTGCCAGCATGAGGGATTCTGATGAAGCTTTCTTT. Protein sequence: CASMRDSDEAFF.

The V gene is TRBV25-1, the J gene TRBJ2-3, with TRBD2 matching 13 bases. V dropped 8 bases and J dropped 5; count of bases not matched to a gene: 13. The CDR3 is made up of 17 amino acids. Germline lookup yields CDR1 MGHDK and CDR2 SYGVNS. In DNA, the CDR3 is TGTGCCAGCGCAACCGGGACTAGCGGGAAATTGGGAGATACGCAGTATTTT. It codes for CASATGTSGKLGDTQYF.

The chain combines TRBV27 with TRBJ1-5, with 7 bases lining up with TRBD1. Unmatched junction bases numbered 2, after V lost 5 bases and J lost 4 bases. This CDR3 region has 13 residues. Germline V gene data show CDR1 as MNHEY and CDR2 as SMNVEV (reference sequence). This CDR3 reads CASSPGQNQPQHF. The CDR3 region has the DNA TGTGCCAGCAGTCCGGGACAGAATCAGCCCCAGCATTTT.

This chain uses TRBV3-1 (or the pseudogene TRBV3-2) with TRBJ1-2; 7 bases are shared with TRBD1. The junction had 4 bases not matched to a gene; V was cut back by 0 bases and J by 0 bases. Looked up from germline, CDR1 is LGHDT and CDR2 is YNNKEL (reference sequence). This CDR3 spans 16 amino acids. CDR3 DNA sequence: TGTGCCAGCAGCCAAGATGGACAGGTAGCTAACTATGGCTACACCTTC. This sequence encodes CASSQDGQVANYGYTF.

The V call is TRBV12-2, the J call TRBJ2-3; the table names TRBD2, a call not compared with the DNA. TRBV12-2 is classified as a pseudogene. This CDR3 region has 17 residues. This CDR3 is CASRFGGRGTSTDTQYF. CDR3 bases: TGTGCAAGTCGCTTCGGGGGGCGCGGAACTAGCACAGATACGCAGTATTTT.

This clone was recorded a few times. The V call is TRBV5-1, the J call TRBJ2-2; D is perhaps TRBD1 (6 bases). Trimming removed 4 bases at V and 4 bases at J, with 11 bases between. Per the germline V gene, CDR1 is SGHRS and CDR2 is YFSETQ. The CDR3 spans 14 residues. The CDR3 protein is CASSESGVTGELFF. CDR3 bases: TGCGCCAGCAGCGAGTCAGGGGTCACCGGGGAGCTGTTTTTT. Full variable domain (missing parts from reference TRBV5-1 and TRBJ2-2): KAGVTQTPRYLIKTRGQQVTLSCSPISGHRSVSWYQQTPGQGLQFLFEYFSETQRNKGNFPGRFSGRQFSNSRSEMNVSTLELGDSALYLCASSESGVTGELFFGEGSRLTVL.

The chain employs TRBV5-4 and TRBJ2-1, with TRBD1 identical over 9 bases. In germline, CDR1 is SGHNT, CDR2 YYREEE (reference sequence). V dropped 0 bases and J dropped 7; count of bases not matched to a gene: 2. The CDR3 is made up of 14 amino acids. The CDR3 spells CASSLGQGGNEQFF. In DNA form, the CDR3 reads TGTGCCAGCAGCTTGGGACAGGGGGGGAATGAGCAGTTCTTC.

The V gene is TRBV5-4, the J gene TRBJ2-2, with D tentatively TRBD1 (5 bases). The CDR3 runs to 15 residues. Deletions cut 4 bases from V and 1 base from J, with 11 bases between. Germline values: CDR1 SGHNT, CDR2 YYREEE (reference sequence). CDR3 loop: CASSTLGQNTGELFF. DNA of the CDR3: TGTGCCAGCAGCACCCTTGGACAGAACACCGGGGAGCTGTTTTTT.

The chain employs TRBV10-1 and TRBJ2-3; 8 nucleotides align to TRBD1. The germline V gene has CDR1 WNHNN and CDR2 SYGVQD (reference sequence). The V gene end was trimmed by 5 bases and the J gene end by 6 bases; junction bases not matched to a gene: 7. This CDR3 spans 14 amino acids. CDR3 in DNA: TGCGCCAGCAGTAGGACAGGGTCGACTGATACGCAGTATTTT. It codes for CASSRTGSTDTQYF.

This chain joins TRBV30 and TRBJ2-5, with D unclear. Trimming took 1 base from V and 4 from J, leaving 4 bases between them. CDR1 and CDR2 from the germline V gene are GTSNPN and SVGIG (reference sequence). The CDR3 extends over 11 amino acids. CDR3 DNA sequence: TGTGCCTGGAGTGCCAGAGAGACCCAGTACTTC. It yields the protein CAWSARETQYF.

The V call is TRBV28, the J call TRBJ1-1, with D uncertain. V lost 3 bases to trimming and J lost 0 bases, with 8 bases between them. The CDR3 consists of 14 residues. Germline loops: CDR1 MDHEN, CDR2 SYDVKM. CDR3 residues: CASSLPGVNTEAFF. The CDR3 region has the DNA TGTGCCAGCAGTTTGCCCGGGGTGAACACTGAAGCTTTCTTT.

The rearrangement links TRBV27 to TRBJ1-5; 9 nucleotides align to TRBD1. The germline CDR1 and CDR2 sequences are MNHEY and SMNVEV (reference sequence). The CDR3 sequence is 14 residues long. The V gene end was trimmed by 8 bases and the J gene end by 4 bases; junction bases not matched to a gene: 6. Here the CDR3 reads CASSLGTGNQPQHF. DNA for the CDR3: TGTGCCAGCTCTTTGGGGACAGGGAATCAGCCCCAGCATTTT.

This rearrangement joins TRBV6-5 to TRBJ2-7; TRBD1 might be the D (6 bases). This CDR3 has 11 amino acids. Germline lookup yields CDR1 MNHEY and CDR2 SVGAGI. Trimming cost V 8 bases and J 7 bases, with 12 bases left between them. The CDR3 is CASAGVGEQYV. CDR3 in DNA: TGTGCCAGCGCAGGGGTTGGGGAGCAGTACGTC.

V and J are TRBV15 and TRBJ1-2; D gene ambiguous. CDR1 and CDR2 from the germline V gene are LNHNV and YYDKDF (reference sequence). The CDR3 runs to 13 residues. With 3 bases removed from V and 4 bases from J, the gap between germline ends came to 9 bases. The CDR3 bases are TGTGCCACCAGCAGTGGACGGTTCTATGGCTACACCTTC. Encoded protein: CATSSGRFYGYTF.